Each of the 32 T cell receptor beta chains below was sequenced from the same sample in a study of blood T cell repertoires in COVID-19. Profiled with immunoSEQ multiplex PCR; TCRdb holds only in-frame clones, not every one. The sample lists more than 15,000 clones, approximately 91% occurring once. Source material: peripheral blood. The receptors stem from a man aged 35 to 55 with active COVID-19.

The chain is built from TRBV4-3 and TRBJ1-2; D is undetermined. The CDR3 consists of 14 residues. Germline lookup yields CDR1 LGHNA and CDR2 YSLEER. V gave up 1 base and J gave up 1 base, with 7 bases separating them. CDR3 sequence: CASSQAGGNYGYTF. CDR3 coding DNA: TGCGCCAGCAGCCAAGCCGGCGGTAACTATGGCTACACCTTC.

The chain recombines TRBV4-1 with TRBJ2-1; 7 nucleotides line up with TRBD1. Trimming at V came to 4 bases and at J to 1 base, leaving 4 bases not matched to a gene. Germline CDR1 reads MGHRA; CDR2 reads YSYEKL. The CDR3 runs to 15 residues. CDR3 amino acids: CASSPRQGSYNEQFF. CDR3 bases: TGCGCCAGCAGCCCCAGACAGGGATCCTACAATGAGCAGTTCTTC.

This chain connects TRBV9 to TRBJ2-7, with a tentative D call TRBD2 (5 bases). Trimming removed 7 bases from V and 5 bases from J, with 22 bases in between. Germline V lookup: CDR1 SGDLS, CDR2 YYNGEE. The CDR3 loop spans 15 amino acids. Here the CDR3 reads CASEPWRSGFHEQYF. CDR3 bases: TGTGCCAGCGAGCCCTGGAGAAGCGGTTTCCACGAGCAGTACTTC.

The gene calls are TRBV10-3 and TRBJ1-6, with 8 bases fitting TRBD1. Trimming removed 5 bases from V and 0 bases from J; junction bases left unmatched: 9. The germline V gene encodes CDR1 ENHRY and CDR2 SYGVKD. The CDR3 runs 18 residues. The CDR3 DNA is TGTGCCATCAGTAGGACAGGGAGTTTGAGCTCCTATAATTCACCCCTCCACTTT. Amino acids: CAISRTGSLSSYNSPLHF.

V usage is TRBV5-1 and J usage is TRBJ2-2, with D unresolved. Germline V CDR1 and CDR2: SGHRS, YFSETQ. Trimming took off 1 base at V and 2 bases at J, with 9 bases between the two ends. The CDR3 length is 15 residues. CDR3 region: CASSLTTQNTGELFF. The DNA for the CDR3 is TGCGCCAGCAGCTTGACTACCCAAAACACCGGGGAGCTGTTTTTT.

This clone was detected only once. The chain employs TRBV4-2 and TRBJ2-1, with unresolved D. Germline loops: CDR1 LGHNA, CDR2 YNFKEQ. The CDR3 loop spans 12 amino acids. Trimming stripped 3 bases from V and 7 bases from J, with 7 bases between. The CDR3 here is CASSHARNEQFF. CDR3 nucleotides: TGTGCCAGCAGCCACGCCAGAAATGAGCAGTTCTTC.

This clone was seen just once. J is TRBJ2-3 and V is TRBV7-2; 12 nucleotides match TRBD2. This CDR3 has 14 amino acids. Germline CDR1 SGHTA, CDR2 FQGNSA. V lost 6 bases and J lost 5; bases outside the gene matches: 3. The CDR3 region is CASSRLAGVDTQYF. The DNA for the CDR3 is TGTGCCAGCAGTAGACTAGCGGGAGTAGATACGCAGTATTTT.

This chain connects TRBV6-2 or TRBV6-3 to TRBJ2-7; the D gene is possibly TRBD1 (6 bases). CDR3 length: 15 residues. The V gene's germline CDR1 is MNHEY and CDR2 SVGEGT. Trimming shortened V by 2 bases and J by 3 bases, and 14 bases separated the two germline ends. CDR3 bases: TGTGCCAGCAGTTACGGTCGGACAGAGATCTACGAGCAGTACTTC. Translating it yields CASSYGRTEIYEQYF.

The V and J genes are TRBV7-3 and TRBJ2-5; tentatively, D is TRBD2 (6 bases). Germline CDR1 SGHTA, CDR2 FQGTGA. CDR3 length: 13 residues. V dropped 2 bases and J dropped 3 bases, with 7 bases sitting between them. For the CDR3, the DNA is TGTGCCAGCAGCTTAGGAGGGGAAGAGACCCAGTACTTC. Its translation: CASSLGGEETQYF.

V is TRBV18 and J is TRBJ2-3; 15 nucleotides match TRBD2. The CDR3 totals 19 residues. Trimming cost V 1 base and J 5 bases; bases outside gene matches: 10. CDR1 is KGHSH, CDR2 LQKENI, per germline. CDR3 loop: CASSPLPRTSGRAQDTQYF. CDR3 nucleotide sequence: TGTGCCAGCTCACCACTCCCCAGGACTAGCGGGAGGGCCCAAGATACGCAGTATTTT.

This chain connects TRBV7-9 to TRBJ2-2; maybe TRBD2 (5 bases). Trimming shortened V by 5 bases and J by 1 base, and 8 bases separated the two germline ends. This CDR3 is 14 amino acids long. Germline V gene sequence: CDR1 SEHNR, CDR2 FQNEAQ (reference sequence). In DNA, the CDR3 is TGTGCCAGCAGCACCAGCGGGAACACCGGGGAGCTGTTTTTT. Its translation is CASSTSGNTGELFF.

This chain connects TRBV7-9 to TRBJ2-5; 7 bases are a match to TRBD1. The CDR3 contains 15 residues. Germline lookup yields CDR1 SEHNR and CDR2 FQNEAQ (reference sequence). J lost 2 bases, V lost 6 bases, and 9 bases had no gene match. The CDR3 DNA sequence: TGTGCCAGCAGGAGTACCGGGACAGTACAAGAGACCCAGTACTTC. Protein product: CASRSTGTVQETQYF.

The CDR3 sequence is CASSPMDRGVNTEAFF. In DNA, the CDR3 is TGTGCCAGCAGTCCTATGGACAGGGGGGTGAACACTGAAGCTTTCTTT. The rearrangement joins TRBV6-6 to TRBJ1-1; 10 bases match TRBD1. This CDR3 has 16 residues. Looked up from germline, CDR1 is MNHNY and CDR2 is SVGAGI (reference sequence). Unmatched junction bases numbered 6, after V lost 5 bases and J lost 0 bases.

The rearrangement links TRBV20-1 to TRBJ2-7, with D uncertain. The V gene lost 0 bases and the J gene lost 4 bases, with 4 bases spanning the gap. This CDR3 is 11 amino acids long. In germline, CDR1 is DFQATT, CDR2 SNEGSKA (reference sequence). CDR3 sequence (DNA): TGCAGTGCTAGAGACACATACGAGCAGTACTTC. Its protein is CSARDTYEQYF.

V gene TRBV5-3 combines with J gene TRBJ1-6; possibly TRBD1 for D (5 bases). TRBV5-3 is given ORF status, its function remaining uncertain. The germline V and J ends were trimmed by 6 bases and 0 bases, with 16 bases remaining between them. CDR3 length equals 17 residues. CDR3 region: CARIRGRMGSYNSPLHF. In DNA, the CDR3 is TGTGCCAGAATTAGGGGCAGGATGGGCTCCTATAATTCACCCCTCCACTTT.

This chain connects TRBV7-2 to TRBJ1-2; 10 bases align to TRBD1. The CDR3 loop spans 14 amino acids. Germline lookup yields CDR1 SGHTA and CDR2 FQGNSA. The ends lost 5 bases at V and 6 bases at J; junction bases unmatched: 6. CDR3 in DNA: TGTGCCAGCAGCCATGACAGGGGGCGGGATGGCTACACCTTC. Translating it yields CASSHDRGRDGYTF.

The V call is TRBV27, the J call TRBJ2-5; D call uncertain. CDR3 length: 13 residues. V was cut by 5 bases and J by 5 bases, with 12 bases left in between. In germline, CDR1 is MNHEY, CDR2 SMNVEV (reference sequence). CDR3 residues: CASSLFPRETQYF. The CDR3 nucleotides read TGTGCCAGCAGTCTGTTTCCGAGGGAGACCCAGTACTTC.

The gene calls are TRBV6-6 and TRBJ1-5; D possibly corresponds to TRBD1 (6 bases). CDR3 length: 14 residues. Per germline, CDR1 MNHNY and CDR2 SVGAGI (reference sequence). V lost 4 bases to trimming and J lost 3 bases, with 10 bases between them. The CDR3 region is CASSSQGINQPQHF. CDR3 DNA sequence: TGTGCCAGCAGTTCACAGGGAATCAATCAGCCCCAGCATTTT.

The rearrangement links TRBV11-2 to TRBJ2-1, with 15 bases lining up with TRBD2. Trimming removed 4 bases from V and 6 bases from J; junction bases left unmatched: 7. From germline, CDR1 is SGHAT and CDR2 FQNNGV. There are 17 residues in the CDR3. CDR3 in DNA: TGTGCCAGCAGCTCTAGGACTAGCGGGAGGGCCGGCAATGAGCAGTTCTTC. Its protein is CASSSRTSGRAGNEQFF. Drawing the rest from reference TRBV11-2 and TRBJ2-1, the complete variable domain is EAGVAQSPRYKIIEKRQSVAFWCNPISGHATLYWYQQILGQGPKLLIQFQNNGVVDDSQLPKDRFSAERLKGVDSTLKIQPAKLEDSAVYLCASSSRTSGRAGNEQFFGPGTRLTVL.

The chain couples TRBV7-7 to TRBJ1-4, with D maybe TRBD1 (6 bases). CDR3 length: 16 amino acids. Germline CDR1 is SSHAT and CDR2 is FNYEAQ (reference sequence). V was clipped by 6 bases and J by 1 base, with 15 bases between them. DNA of the CDR3: TGTGCCAGCAGAACCACAGGGAGGGTAACTAATGAAAAACTGTTTTTT. Translation: CASRTTGRVTNEKLFF.

CDR3 amino acids: CASSGGGYTF. The DNA of the CDR3 is TGTGCCAGCAGCGGAGGTGGCTACACCTTC. The chain links TRBV12-3 or TRBV12-4 to TRBJ1-2; D is undetermined. The CDR3 has 10 amino acids. With 6 bases removed from V and 7 bases from J, the gap between germline ends came to 6 bases.

The CDR3 nucleotides are TGTGCCAGTAGTATAATAAGCGGGAGAAGGGATACGCAGTATTTT. This encodes CASSIISGRRDTQYF. This chain links TRBV19 with TRBJ2-3; TRBD2 agrees at 8 bases. The CDR3 spans 15 residues. J was trimmed by 6 bases and V by 2 bases; bases with no gene match: 7. Looked up from germline, CDR1 is LNHDA and CDR2 is SQIVND (reference sequence).

The chain recombines TRBV9 with TRBJ2-3; TRBD1 agrees at 10 bases. The J segment lost 4 bases and the V segment lost 4 bases, leaving 6 bases of the junction unmatched. CDR1 SGDLS and CDR2 YYNGEE come from the germline V gene. This CDR3 contains 15 residues. CDR3 loop: CASSPGQGEADTQYF. CDR3 DNA: TGTGCCAGCAGCCCTGGACAGGGGGAGGCAGATACGCAGTATTTT. The whole variable domain, filled in from reference TRBV9 and TRBJ2-3, reads DSGVTQTPKHLITATGQRVTLRCSPRSGDLSVYWYQQSLDQGLQFLIQYYNGEERAKGNILERFSAQQFPDLHSELNLSSLELGDSALYFCASSPGQGEADTQYFGPGTRLTVL.

This clone appeared once. The J gene is TRBJ1-1, the V gene TRBV27; 10 bases match TRBD1. The V segment lost 6 bases and the J segment 6 bases; nucleotides outside the gene matches: 16. Germline CDR1 MNHEY, CDR2 SMNVEV (reference sequence). The CDR3 is 17 amino acids. In nucleotides, the CDR3 is TGTGCCAGCAGATGGACAGGGGGTGTCGGATATAGCGCTGAAGCTTTCTTT. This gives the protein CASRWTGGVGYSAEAFF.

The rearrangement joins TRBV5-5 to TRBJ2-4; TRBD2 might be the D (6 bases). Trimming shortened V by 0 bases and J by 0 bases, and 19 bases separated the two germline ends. The length of the CDR3 is 19 residues. In germline, CDR1 is SGHKS, CDR2 YYEKEE (reference sequence). The CDR3 spells CASSLGVLYVGLAKNIQYF. CDR3 DNA sequence: TGTGCCAGCAGCTTGGGAGTATTGTACGTGGGACTAGCCAAAAACATTCAGTACTTC.

This chain connects TRBV4-1 to TRBJ1-2, with 7 bases matching TRBD1. CDR1 is MGHRA, CDR2 YSYEKL, per germline. This CDR3 region has 15 residues. The junction had 3 bases not matched to a gene; V was cut back by 0 bases and J by 2 bases. In DNA, the CDR3 is TGCGCCAGCAGCCAAGATGGGACAGCCAACTATGGCTACACCTTC. This translates into CASSQDGTANYGYTF.

This clone was detected a few times. J is TRBJ2-7 and V is TRBV7-8, with 9 bases lining up with TRBD2. Germline CDR1 is SGHVS and CDR2 is FQNEAQ. The ends lost 1 base at V and 3 bases at J; junction bases unmatched: 7. This CDR3 has 16 residues. This CDR3 reads CASSLGLAGRFYEQYF. The CDR3 nucleotides are TGTGCCAGCAGCTTAGGTCTAGCGGGAAGGTTCTACGAGCAGTACTTC.

The chain uses TRBV7-9 and TRBJ2-5; no clear D gene. The CDR3 covers 10 residues. V shed 8 bases and J shed 7 bases, with 8 bases lying between them. CDR1 SEHNR and CDR2 FQNEAQ come from the germline V gene (reference sequence). The CDR3 sequence: CASAAVTQYF. CDR3 bases: TGTGCCAGCGCCGCGGTGACCCAGTACTTC.

The chain links TRBV18 to TRBJ1-2, with TRBD1 identical over 7 bases. Germline V CDR1 and CDR2: KGHSH, LQKENI. The V gene end was trimmed by 5 bases and the J gene end by 5 bases; junction bases not matched to a gene: 5. The CDR3 has 13 amino acids. CDR3 amino acids: CASSSGTEYGYTF. The CDR3 DNA reads TGTGCCAGCTCATCCGGGACAGAGTATGGCTACACCTTC.

This clone appeared once. The chain uses TRBV2 and TRBJ2-1; TRBD1 might be the D (6 bases). The CDR3 runs 16 residues. With 4 bases removed from V and 0 bases from J, the gap between germline ends came to 13 bases. Germline CDR1 SNHLY, CDR2 FYNNEI. The CDR3 DNA is TGTGCCAGCAGTGGAGGTGGGGGCGCCTCCTACAATGAGCAGTTCTTC. Translating gives CASSGGGGASYNEQFF. The complete variable domain, with remaining parts taken from reference TRBV2 and TRBJ2-1, reads EPEVTQTPSHQVTQMGQEVILRCVPISNHLYFYWYRQILGQKVEFLVSFYNNEISEKSEIFDDQFSVERPDGSNFTLKIRSTKLEDSAMYFCASSGGGGASYNEQFFGPGTRLTVL.

The genes are TRBV9 and TRBJ1-2; D call uncertain. Germline V gene sequence: CDR1 SGDLS, CDR2 YYNGEE. The CDR3 sequence is 11 residues long. The germline V and J ends were trimmed by 8 bases and 6 bases, with 11 bases remaining between them. The CDR3 DNA reads as TGTGCCAGTCAGCGGTTGGATGGCTACACCTTC. Protein: CASQRLDGYTF.

V usage is TRBV3-1 (or the pseudogene TRBV3-2) and J usage is TRBJ1-6; D uncertain. The CDR3 runs 13 residues. Germline-derived CDR1 and CDR2 are LGHDT and YNNKEL (reference sequence). Trimming removed 1 base at V and 5 bases at J, with 3 bases between. The CDR3 coding sequence is TGTGCCAGCAGCCAAGTCAATAATTCACCCCTCCACTTT. Amino acids: CASSQVNNSPLHF.